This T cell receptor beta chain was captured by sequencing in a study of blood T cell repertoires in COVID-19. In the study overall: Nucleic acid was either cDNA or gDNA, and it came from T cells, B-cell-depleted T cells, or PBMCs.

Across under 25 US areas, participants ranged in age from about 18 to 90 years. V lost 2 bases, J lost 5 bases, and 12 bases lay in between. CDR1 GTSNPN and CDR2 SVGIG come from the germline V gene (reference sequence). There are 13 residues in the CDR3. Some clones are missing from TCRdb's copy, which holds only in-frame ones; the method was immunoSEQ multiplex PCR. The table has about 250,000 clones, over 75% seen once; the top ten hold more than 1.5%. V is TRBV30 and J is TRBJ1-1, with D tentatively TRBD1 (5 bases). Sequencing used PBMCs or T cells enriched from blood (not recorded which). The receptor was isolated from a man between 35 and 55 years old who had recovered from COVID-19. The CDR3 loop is CAWSPGFWTEAFF. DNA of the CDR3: TGTGCCTGGAGTCCAGGGTTTTGGACTGAAGCTTTCTTT. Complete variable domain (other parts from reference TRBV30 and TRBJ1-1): SQTIHQWPATLVQPVGSPLSLECTVEGTSNPNLYWYRQAAGRGLQLLFYSVGIGQISSEVPQNLSASRPQDRQFILSSKKLLLSDSGFYLCAWSPGFWTEAFFGQGTRLTVV.